This T cell receptor (beta chain) was found in a study of blood T cell repertoires in COVID-19. As for the study in general: COVID-19 samples from acute and convalescent phases originated in the United States, Italy and Spain. The analysed material was cDNA or gDNA that came from T cells, B-cell-depleted T cells, or PBMCs.

In the study's own analysis: Cell counts per sample came from amplifying reference gene primers. Clones were sequenced by immunoSEQ multiplex PCR, and TCRdb holds only the in-frame ones, with some missing. That table furnishes V, J and clone size, whereas the DNA furnished D and trimming. The data show about 300,000 clones, about 89% seen once. Losses at the gene ends were 2 bases for V and 8 bases for J; bases not matched to a gene: 6. The CDR3 runs 15 residues. Germline V CDR1 and CDR2: LGHNA, YSLEER. Material: peripheral blood. V and J are TRBV4-3 and TRBJ2-1, with 10 bases identical to TRBD1. This clonotype was sampled from a man younger than 30 who had recovered from COVID-19. The CDR3 loop is CASSQLTGGSDEQFF. CDR3 in DNA: TGCGCCAGCAGCCAACTGACAGGGGGCTCGGATGAGCAGTTCTTC.